The TCR beta chain described here comes from a study of blood T cells in healthy people across ages. As regards this clonotype: The germline gene is not matched at one end of the junction; a read error may be the cause.

Germline assignment: CDR1 MDHEN and CDR2 SYDVKM. The CDR3 length is 12 residues. Together with a sample-barcoded 5' primer, a J-beta primer mix was included in a second PCR lasting about 6 to 11 cycles. In TCRdb, the 5' RACE reads were re-called with MiXCR into one record per CDR3 protein. Of about 670,000 distinct CDR3 sequences in the sample, around 43% were seen once. This sequence was found in a man at least 80 years old in good health. Sequencing was performed on blood. This chain joins TRBV28 and TRBJ2-4; 10 bases are shared with TRBD2. This chain's CDR3 is CANSLQRGGQYF. Written as DNA, the CDR3 is TGTGCCAACAGTTTACAGCGGGGGGGGCAGTACTTC.